The 17 T cell receptor beta chains below all came from one sample that was sequenced in a study of identical twins. TCRdb fed the 5' RACE reads into MiXCR, producing one record per CDR3 protein. This repertoire shows under 900,000 distinct CDR3 sequences, about 20% found once; its top ten account for about an eighth. These data were also reused for a study on T cells expressing NK-cell markers.

Sequencing was carried out using PBMCs. These receptors all stem from a woman younger than 30 in good health.

The chain joins TRBV19 to TRBJ1-4, with a possible D match to TRBD1 (6 bases). Trimming left V 11 bases short and J 5 bases short, with 15 bases between. Germline CDR1 reads LNHDA; CDR2 reads SQIVND (reference sequence). The CDR3 is made up of 13 amino acids. DNA for the CDR3: TGTGCCTCGCGGGGACAAATGAATGAAAAACTGTTTTTT. Translating it yields CASRGQMNEKLFF.

V usage is TRBV5-1 and J usage is TRBJ2-1, with D perhaps TRBD2 (5 bases). V was cut by 3 bases and J by 0 bases, with 16 bases left in between. This CDR3 is built from 17 residues. Germline CDR1 SGHRS, CDR2 YFSETQ. The CDR3 DNA reads TGCGCCAGCAGCTACGAACCCGGACTGCGCTCCTACAATGAGCAGTTCTTC. Protein product: CASSYEPGLRSYNEQFF.

The rearrangement joins TRBV20-1 to TRBJ2-7; TRBD1 is a possible D gene (5 bases). The CDR3 is 11 amino acids. Trimming removed 6 bases at V and 6 bases at J, with 12 bases between. Germline CDR1 and CDR2: DFQATT and SNEGSKA (reference sequence). CDR3 coding DNA: TGCAGTGCCGTAGTGGGGCGCGAGCAGTACTTC. It codes for CSAVVGREQYF.

V usage is TRBV7-2 and J usage is TRBJ2-3, with D tentatively TRBD2 (5 bases). This CDR3 has 15 residues. CDR1 is SGHTA and CDR2 is FQGNSA in the germline V gene. Trimming left V 5 bases short and J 4 bases short, with 16 bases between. The CDR3, as DNA: TGTGCCAGCAGCCTTGGACTCGACCGGGCAGATACGCAGTATTTT. It yields the protein CASSLGLDRADTQYF. Filled out from reference TRBV7-2 and TRBJ2-3, the complete variable domain reads GAGVSQSPSNKVTEKGKDVELRCDPISGHTALYWYRQSLGQGLEFLIYFQGNSAPDKSGLPSDRFSAERTGGSVSTLTIQRTQQEDSAVYLCASSLGLDRADTQYFGPGTRLTVL.

J is TRBJ2-7 and V is TRBV30; TRBD1 agrees at 8 bases. The CDR3 is made up of 16 amino acids. Per the germline V gene, CDR1 is GTSNPN and CDR2 is SVGIG (reference sequence). The V gene end was trimmed by 4 bases and the J gene end by 2 bases; junction bases not matched to a gene: 13. The chain's CDR3 is CAWTTGGWGSPYEQYF. The CDR3 DNA reads as TGTGCCTGGACCACAGGGGGTTGGGGTAGCCCCTACGAGCAGTACTTC.

This clonotype was seen only a few times. The chain employs TRBV19 and TRBJ2-6, with D unresolved. Germline values: CDR1 LNHDA, CDR2 SQIVND (reference sequence). This CDR3 has 14 amino acids. V was trimmed by 8 bases and J by 0 bases, leaving 8 bases between them. CDR3 in DNA: TGTGCCAGTCAGTTCCACTCTGGGGCCAACGTCCTGACTTTC. Protein: CASQFHSGANVLTF.

The chain uses TRBV24-1 and TRBJ2-1, with 8 bases aligning to TRBD1. The CDR3 is 13 amino acids. Per germline, CDR1 KGHDR and CDR2 SFDVKD. V was clipped by 12 bases and J by 5 bases; unmatched bases: 8. The CDR3 nucleotides are TGTGCCTTTCCGGGACAGGCTCACAATGAGCAGTTCTTC. Protein product: CAFPGQAHNEQFF.

Worth noting for this clonotype: Germline and junction disagree at one end, which may indicate a read error. The J gene is TRBJ1-2, the V gene TRBV6-1; 9 positions agree with TRBD1. This CDR3 has 16 residues. The germline CDR1 and CDR2 sequences are MNHNS and SASEGT. CDR3: CASSLGTGHINYGHTF. The CDR3 nucleotides are TGTGCCAGCAGTCTAGGGACAGGGCATATCAACTATGGCCACACCTTC.

The CDR3 here is CASSLEPGTGRNEQFF. The CDR3 coding sequence is TGTGCCAGCAGCTTAGAGCCGGGGACAGGGCGGAACGAGCAGTTCTTC. The chain links TRBV7-2 to TRBJ2-1, with 9 positions matching TRBD1. Per the germline V gene, CDR1 is SGHTA and CDR2 is FQGNSA. CDR3 length: 16 amino acids. V shed 1 base and J 10 bases; nucleotides not matched to a gene: 11.

The chain joins TRBV7-3 to TRBJ2-1; 9 positions match TRBD2. The CDR3 extends over 16 amino acids. The V segment lost 2 bases and the J segment 3 bases; nucleotides outside the gene matches: 5. Germline CDR1 and CDR2: SGHTA and FQGTGA. The chain's CDR3 is CASSLSSGVIYNEQFF. The CDR3 coding sequence is TGTGCCAGCAGCTTATCTAGCGGGGTCATCTACAATGAGCAGTTCTTC.

The CDR3 coding sequence is TGCAGTGCTAGAGATCAAGTCAGCGCTAACTATGGCTACACCTTC. It yields the protein CSARDQVSANYGYTF. This rearrangement joins TRBV20-1 to TRBJ1-2, with no clear D. CDR3 length: 15 amino acids. Germline V lookup: CDR1 DFQATT, CDR2 SNEGSKA (reference sequence). Between the trimmed V and J ends, which lost 0 bases and 0 bases, there was a span of 11 bases.

The chain employs TRBV18 and TRBJ2-5; D is ambiguous. Trimming took 6 bases from V and 5 from J, leaving 10 bases between them. Germline lookup yields CDR1 KGHSH and CDR2 LQKENI. The CDR3 is made up of 12 amino acids. The CDR3 is CASSQYTETQYF. In DNA, the CDR3 is TGTGCCAGCTCCCAATATACTGAGACCCAGTACTTC.

The chain links TRBV19 to TRBJ1-1; 7 nucleotides agree with TRBD1. The junction had 7 bases not matched to a gene; V was cut back by 4 bases and J by 11 bases. This CDR3 spans 12 amino acids. CDR1 is LNHDA, CDR2 SQIVND, per germline (reference sequence). The CDR3 sequence is CASSRDRGTAFF. Written as DNA, the CDR3 is TGTGCCAGTAGTAGGGACAGAGGGACGGCTTTCTTT.

This clonotype came up a few times. The V and J genes are TRBV20-1 and TRBJ2-1, with 10 bases matching TRBD1. CDR1 and CDR2 (germline): DFQATT, SNEGSKA (reference sequence). The CDR3 length is 12 residues. V lost 5 bases and J lost 15; bases outside the gene matches: 10. The CDR3 coding sequence is TGCAGTGCTGGGGACAGGGGCCCTAAACGGTTCTTC. It translates to CSAGDRGPKRFF.

The V call is TRBV20-1, the J call TRBJ1-1; the D gene is possibly TRBD1 (5 bases). V was cut by 4 bases and J by 2 bases, with 14 bases left in between. In germline, CDR1 is DFQATT, CDR2 SNEGSKA (reference sequence). The CDR3 spans 14 residues. DNA for the CDR3: TGCAGTGCTAACCAGGGAGGGGACAACACTGAAGCTTTCTTT. Amino acid sequence: CSANQGGDNTEAFF.

This clonotype was counted only a few times. V gene TRBV20-1 combines with J gene TRBJ2-5; TRBD2 agrees at 8 bases. The CDR3 covers 15 residues. V shed 3 bases, J shed 5 bases, and the junction held 11 bases outside the gene matches. Germline lookup yields CDR1 DFQATT and CDR2 SNEGSKA (reference sequence). The CDR3 DNA reads TGCAGTGCTAGGATTTCGGGAGGGCCGGGGGAGACCCAGTACTTC. This gives the protein CSARISGGPGETQYF.

This clonotype was counted ten times or more. The J gene is TRBJ2-1, the V gene TRBV12-3 or TRBV12-4; D remains unclear. CDR3 size: 12 residues. The V gene lost 6 bases and the J gene lost 9 bases, with 12 bases spanning the gap. The CDR3 reads CASSPLVGEQFF. In DNA form, the CDR3 reads TGTGCCAGCAGCCCCCTAGTGGGTGAGCAGTTCTTC.